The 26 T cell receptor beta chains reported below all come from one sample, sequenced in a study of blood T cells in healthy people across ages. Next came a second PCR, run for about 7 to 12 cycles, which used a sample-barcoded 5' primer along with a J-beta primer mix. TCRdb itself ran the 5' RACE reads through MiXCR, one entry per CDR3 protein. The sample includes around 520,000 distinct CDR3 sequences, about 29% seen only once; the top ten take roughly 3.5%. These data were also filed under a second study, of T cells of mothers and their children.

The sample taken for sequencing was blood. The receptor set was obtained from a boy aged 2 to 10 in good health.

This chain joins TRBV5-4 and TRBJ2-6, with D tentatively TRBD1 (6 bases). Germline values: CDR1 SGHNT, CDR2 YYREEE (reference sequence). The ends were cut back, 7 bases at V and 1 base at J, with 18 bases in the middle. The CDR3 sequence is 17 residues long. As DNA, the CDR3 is TGTGCCAGCGCAGCTTGGGGGACACAATCTGGGGCCAACGTCCTGACTTTC. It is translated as CASAAWGTQSGANVLTF.

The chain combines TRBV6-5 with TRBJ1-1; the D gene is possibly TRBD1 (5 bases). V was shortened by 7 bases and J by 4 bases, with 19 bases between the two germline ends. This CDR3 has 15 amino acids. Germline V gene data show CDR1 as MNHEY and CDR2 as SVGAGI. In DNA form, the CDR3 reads TGTGCCAGCACCGCCGACCCCGGGGGAAGCACTGAAGCTTTCTTT. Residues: CASTADPGGSTEAFF.

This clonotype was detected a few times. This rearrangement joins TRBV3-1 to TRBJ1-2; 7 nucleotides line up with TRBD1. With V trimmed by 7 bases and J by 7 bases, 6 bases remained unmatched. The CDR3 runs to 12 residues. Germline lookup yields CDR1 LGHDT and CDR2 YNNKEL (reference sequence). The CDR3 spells CASNDRASGYTF. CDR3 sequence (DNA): TGTGCCAGCAACGACAGGGCCTCTGGCTACACCTTC. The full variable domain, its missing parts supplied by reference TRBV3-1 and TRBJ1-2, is DTAVSQTPKYLVTQMGNDKSIKCEQNLGHDTMYWYKQDSKKFLKIMFSYNNKELIINETVPNRFSPKSPDKAHLNLHINSLELGDSAVYFCASNDRASGYTFGSGTRLTVV.

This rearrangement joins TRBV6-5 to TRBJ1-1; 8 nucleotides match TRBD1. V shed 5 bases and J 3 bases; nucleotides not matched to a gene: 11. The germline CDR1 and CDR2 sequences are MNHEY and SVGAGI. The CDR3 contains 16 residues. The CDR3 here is CASSRTAGGADTEAFF. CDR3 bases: TGTGCCAGCAGTCGCACCGCAGGGGGCGCGGACACTGAAGCTTTCTTT.

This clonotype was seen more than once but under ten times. The CDR3 protein is CASSQVRHNSPLHF. In DNA form, the CDR3 reads TGTGCCAGCAGCCAAGTACGGCATAATTCACCCCTCCACTTT. The chain joins TRBV3-1 to TRBJ1-6; D call uncertain. Germline CDR1 is LGHDT and CDR2 is YNNKEL (reference sequence). Trimming cost V 1 base and J 5 bases, with 6 bases left between them. The CDR3 spans 14 residues.

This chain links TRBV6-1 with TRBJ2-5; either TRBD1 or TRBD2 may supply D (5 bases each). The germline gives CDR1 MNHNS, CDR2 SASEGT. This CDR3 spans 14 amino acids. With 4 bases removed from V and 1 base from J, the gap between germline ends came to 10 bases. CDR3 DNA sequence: TGTGCCAGCAGTGGCCGGGGCCTCCAAGAGACCCAGTACTTC. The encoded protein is CASSGRGLQETQYF.

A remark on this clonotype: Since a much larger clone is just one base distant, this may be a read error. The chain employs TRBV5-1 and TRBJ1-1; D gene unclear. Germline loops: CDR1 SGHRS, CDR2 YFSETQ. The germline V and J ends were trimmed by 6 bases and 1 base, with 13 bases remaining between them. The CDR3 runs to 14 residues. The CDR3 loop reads CASTLRAGNTEAFF. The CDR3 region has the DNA TGCGCCAGCACCCTGAGGGCCGGGAACACTGAAGCTTTCTTT.

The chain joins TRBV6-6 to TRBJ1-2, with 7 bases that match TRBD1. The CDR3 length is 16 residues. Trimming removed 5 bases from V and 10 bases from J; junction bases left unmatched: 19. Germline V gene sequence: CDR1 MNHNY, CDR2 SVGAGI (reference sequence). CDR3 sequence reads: CASSTGQFVYYVAYTF. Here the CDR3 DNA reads TGTGCCAGCAGTACGGGACAGTTCGTCTACTATGTCGCCTACACCTTC.

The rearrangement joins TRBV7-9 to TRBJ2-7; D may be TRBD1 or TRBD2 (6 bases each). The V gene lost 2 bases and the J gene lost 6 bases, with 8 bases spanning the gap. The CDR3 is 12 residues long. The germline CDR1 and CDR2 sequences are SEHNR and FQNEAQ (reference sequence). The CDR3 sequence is CASSLRGLEQYF. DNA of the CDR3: TGTGCCAGCAGCTTACGGGGGCTCGAGCAGTACTTC.

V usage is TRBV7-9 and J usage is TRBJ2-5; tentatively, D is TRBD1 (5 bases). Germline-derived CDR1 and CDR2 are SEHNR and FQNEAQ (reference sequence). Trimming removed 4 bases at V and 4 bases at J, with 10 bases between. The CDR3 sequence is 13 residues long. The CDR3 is CASSSGIGETQYF. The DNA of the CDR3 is TGTGCCAGCAGCTCAGGGATCGGAGAGACCCAGTACTTC.

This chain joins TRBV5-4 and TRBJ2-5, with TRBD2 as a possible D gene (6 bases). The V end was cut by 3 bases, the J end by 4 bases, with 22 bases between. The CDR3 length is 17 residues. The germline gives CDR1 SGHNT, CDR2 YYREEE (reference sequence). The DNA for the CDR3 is TGTGCCAGCAGCTCGGAGCTAGCGAAATCGCGGCGAGAGACCCAGTACTTC. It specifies CASSSELAKSRRETQYF.

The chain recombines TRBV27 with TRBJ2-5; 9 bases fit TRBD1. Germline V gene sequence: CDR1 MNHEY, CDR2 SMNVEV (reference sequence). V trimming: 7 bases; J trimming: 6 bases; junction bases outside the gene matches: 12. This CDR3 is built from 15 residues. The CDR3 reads CASKPTGGEGQTQYF. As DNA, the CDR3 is TGTGCCAGCAAACCCACAGGGGGCGAAGGACAGACCCAGTACTTC.

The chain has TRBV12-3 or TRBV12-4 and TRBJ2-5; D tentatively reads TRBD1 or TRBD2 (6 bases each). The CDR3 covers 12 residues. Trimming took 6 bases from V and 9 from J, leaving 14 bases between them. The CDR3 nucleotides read TGTGCCAGCAGGGGGGGCGGAAAGGCCCAGTACTTC. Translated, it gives CASRGGGKAQYF.

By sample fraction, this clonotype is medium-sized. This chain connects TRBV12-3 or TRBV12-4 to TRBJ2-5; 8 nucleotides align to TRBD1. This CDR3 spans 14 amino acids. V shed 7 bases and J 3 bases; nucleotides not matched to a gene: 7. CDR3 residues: CASTTLDREETQYF. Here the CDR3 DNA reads TGTGCCAGCACCACCTTGGACAGGGAAGAGACCCAGTACTTC.

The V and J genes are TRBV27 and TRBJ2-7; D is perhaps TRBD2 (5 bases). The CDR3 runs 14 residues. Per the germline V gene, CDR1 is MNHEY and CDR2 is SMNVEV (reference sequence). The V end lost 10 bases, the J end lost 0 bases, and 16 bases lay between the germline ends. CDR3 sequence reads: CATRGRPSSYEQYF. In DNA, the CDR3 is TGTGCCACCCGAGGGAGACCCTCCTCCTACGAGCAGTACTTC.

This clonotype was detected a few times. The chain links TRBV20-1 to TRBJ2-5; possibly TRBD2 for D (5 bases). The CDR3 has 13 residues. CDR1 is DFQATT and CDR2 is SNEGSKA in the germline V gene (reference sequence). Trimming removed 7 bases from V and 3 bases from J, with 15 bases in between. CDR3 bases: TGCAGTGGGTCCGGGGTTACTGAAGAGACCCAGTACTTC. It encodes CSGSGVTEETQYF.

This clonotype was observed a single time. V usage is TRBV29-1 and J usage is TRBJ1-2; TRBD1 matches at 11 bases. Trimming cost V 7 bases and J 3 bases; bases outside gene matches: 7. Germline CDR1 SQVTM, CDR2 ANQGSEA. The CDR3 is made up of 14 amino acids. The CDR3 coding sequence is TGCAGCGATGTGGGGACAGGGGGTTACTATGGCTACACCTTC. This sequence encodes CSDVGTGGYYGYTF.

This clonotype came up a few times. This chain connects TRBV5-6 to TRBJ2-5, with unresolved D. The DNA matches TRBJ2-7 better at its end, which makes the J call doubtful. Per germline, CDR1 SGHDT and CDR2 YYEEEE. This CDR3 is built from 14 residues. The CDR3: CASSSFGRAYEQYF. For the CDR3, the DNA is TGTGCCAGCAGCTCGTTCGGCAGAGCCTACGAGCAGTACTTC.

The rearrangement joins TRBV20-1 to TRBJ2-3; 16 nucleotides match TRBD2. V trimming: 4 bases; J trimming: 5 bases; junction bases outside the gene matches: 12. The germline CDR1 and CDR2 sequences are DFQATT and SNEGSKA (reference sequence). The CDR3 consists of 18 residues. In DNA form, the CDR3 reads TGCAGTGCTATAGGGACTAGCGGGGGGGCTAGGTTGAGAGATACGCAGTATTTT. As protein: CSAIGTSGGARLRDTQYF.

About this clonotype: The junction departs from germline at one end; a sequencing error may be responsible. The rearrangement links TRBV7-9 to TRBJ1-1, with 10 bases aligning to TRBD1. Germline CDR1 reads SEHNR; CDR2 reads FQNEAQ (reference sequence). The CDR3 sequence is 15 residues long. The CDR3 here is CASTTPGQGNAEAFF. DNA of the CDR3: TGTGCCAGCACCACACCGGGACAGGGGAACGCTGAAGCTTTCTTT.

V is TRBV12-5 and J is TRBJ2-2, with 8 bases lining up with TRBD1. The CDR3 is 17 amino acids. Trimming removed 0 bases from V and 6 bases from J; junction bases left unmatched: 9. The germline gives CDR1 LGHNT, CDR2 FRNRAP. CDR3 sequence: CASGLVLEGQGPGELFF. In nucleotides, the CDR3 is TGTGCTAGTGGTTTGGTACTGGAAGGACAGGGTCCCGGGGAGCTGTTTTTT.

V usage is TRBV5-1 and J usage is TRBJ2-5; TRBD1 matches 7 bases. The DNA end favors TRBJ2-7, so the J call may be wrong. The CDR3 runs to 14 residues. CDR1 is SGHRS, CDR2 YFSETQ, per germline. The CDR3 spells CASSPQGQNYEQYF. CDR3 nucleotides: TGCGCCAGCAGCCCTCAGGGACAGAACTACGAGCAGTACTTC.

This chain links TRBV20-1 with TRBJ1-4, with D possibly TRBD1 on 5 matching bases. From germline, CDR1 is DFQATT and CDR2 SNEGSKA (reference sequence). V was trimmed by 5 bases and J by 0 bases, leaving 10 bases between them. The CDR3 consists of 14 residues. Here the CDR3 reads CSAGAGTTNEKLFF. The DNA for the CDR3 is TGCAGTGCTGGGGCAGGGACAACTAATGAAAAACTGTTTTTT.

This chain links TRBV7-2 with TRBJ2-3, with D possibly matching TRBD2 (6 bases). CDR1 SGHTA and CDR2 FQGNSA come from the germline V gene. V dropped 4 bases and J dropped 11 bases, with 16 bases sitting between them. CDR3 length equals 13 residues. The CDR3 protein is CASSWDSRIGQYF. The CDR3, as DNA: TGTGCCAGCAGCTGGGACTCGCGGATAGGGCAGTATTTT.

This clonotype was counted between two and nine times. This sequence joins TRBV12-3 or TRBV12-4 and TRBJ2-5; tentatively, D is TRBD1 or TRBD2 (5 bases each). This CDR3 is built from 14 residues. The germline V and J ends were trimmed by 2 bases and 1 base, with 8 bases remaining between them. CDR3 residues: CASSLFGTQETQYF. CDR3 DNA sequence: TGTGCCAGCAGTTTATTTGGGACCCAAGAGACCCAGTACTTC.

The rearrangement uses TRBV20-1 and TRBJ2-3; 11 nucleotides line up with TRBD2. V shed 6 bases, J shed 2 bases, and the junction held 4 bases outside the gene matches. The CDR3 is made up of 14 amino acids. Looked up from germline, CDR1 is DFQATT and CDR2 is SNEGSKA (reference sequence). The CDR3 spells CSARLAGLTDTQYF. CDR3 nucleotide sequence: TGCAGTGCCCGACTAGCGGGACTCACAGATACGCAGTATTTT.